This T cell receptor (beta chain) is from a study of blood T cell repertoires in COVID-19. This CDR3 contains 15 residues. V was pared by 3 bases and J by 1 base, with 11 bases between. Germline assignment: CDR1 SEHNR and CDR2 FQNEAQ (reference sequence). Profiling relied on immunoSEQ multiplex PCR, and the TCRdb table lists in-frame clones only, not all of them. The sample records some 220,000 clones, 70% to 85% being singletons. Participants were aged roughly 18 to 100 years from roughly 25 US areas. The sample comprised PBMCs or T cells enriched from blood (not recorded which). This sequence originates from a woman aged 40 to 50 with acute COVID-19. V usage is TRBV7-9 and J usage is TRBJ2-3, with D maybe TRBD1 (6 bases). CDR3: CASSLGHPRTDTQYF. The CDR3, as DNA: TGTGCCAGCAGCTTGGGACACCCTCGCACAGATACGCAGTATTTT.